This T cell receptor beta chain was identified in a study of cytomegalovirus exposure and HLA in healthy donors. Study results and limitations: Most TCR sequences showed up rarely, but some public TCRs showed up in many donors.

The junction had 4 bases not matched to a gene; V was cut back by 4 bases and J by 3 bases. Germline assignment: CDR1 MDHEN and CDR2 SYDVKM. The CDR3 sequence is 14 residues long. The PCR had 60 Vbeta and 13 Jbeta primers. The table came from immunoSEQ multiplex PCR; TCRdb's copy has only in-frame clones and leaves some out. The sample has 150,000 to 200,000 clones; about four fifths are singletons. A note on this clone: What it recognizes is unknown.

The TCR sequence derives from a female donor in good health and CMV-seronegative. The sample was PBMCs. The chain is built from TRBV28 and TRBJ1-2; 8 bases align to TRBD1. The CDR3 loop is CASSSDRVHYGYTF. The CDR3 nucleotides read TGTGCCAGCAGTTCGGACAGGGTTCACTATGGCTACACCTTC.